The clone carrying this TCR beta chain showed up many times. What it binds is unknown. At one end the junction does not follow the germline gene, possibly because of a read error. These data come from a study of Graves' ophthalmopathy and Graves' hyperthyroidism. The wider study: Peripheral blood (taken before any treatment) was collected at initial diagnosis.

Amplification targeted the TCR beta CDR3 regions, with RNA transcripts as the source material. The workflow started with a first-round RT-PCR run with HTBI primers and then moved on to a second-round multiplex PCR. TCRdb re-analysed the multiplex PCR reads in MiXCR, keeping a single row per CDR3 protein. This sample has some 350,000 distinct CDR3 sequences; approximately 17% occur once, and the top ten carry 2.4%. Study-wide findings and caveats: Most thyroid clonotypes expanded beyond 0.001 frequency were also found in blood.

Germline V gene lookup returns CDR1 KGHDR and CDR2 SFDVKD. The CDR3 sequence is 17 residues long. The chain carries TRBV24-1 and TRBJ2-2, with D hard to call. The sample comprised peripheral blood. The TCR sequence derives from an adult woman with stable Graves' hyperthyroidism. This CDR3 reads CATSRPSVSTNTGELFF. CDR3 coding DNA: TGCGCCACCTCACGCCCCTCCGTCTCCACCAACACCGGGGAGCTGTTTTTT.